The present TCR beta chain was sequenced within a study of blood T cell repertoires in COVID-19. The germline gives CDR1 ENHRY, CDR2 SYGVKD. The CDR3 loop spans 16 amino acids. V was cut by 5 bases and J by 9 bases, with 25 bases left in between. The repertoire was sequenced with immunoSEQ multiplex PCR; TCRdb's copy has only in-frame clones and lacks some. Found here are 100,000 to 150,000 clones, approximately 83% of them singletons; the top ten hold less than 8.5%. Sequencing used peripheral blood. The TCR originated in a man older than 75 with active or convalescent COVID-19. The genes are TRBV10-3 and TRBJ1-2, with D possibly matching TRBD1 (5 bases). The CDR3 sequence: CAISPGGEVPPRSYTF. The CDR3 coding sequence is TGTGCCATCAGTCCGGGGGGGGAAGTCCCTCCTCGGAGCTACACCTTC.